One and the same sample provided the 27 T cell receptor beta chains below, sequenced in a study of T cell clonality in common variable immunodeficiency. Study-wide results and caveats: In common variable immunodeficiency, TCR beta chains reportedly carried fewer deletions and N-nucleotide insertions.

Method: immunoSEQ multiplex PCR; TCRdb's copy keeps in-frame clones and lacks some. The sample includes 7,100 or so clones, none of them occurring once. Their antigens remain unidentified. Sequencing was done on a sample of peripheral blood mononuclear cells. The receptors stem from a human donor with common variable immunodeficiency.

For this clone: The read halts 3 residues ahead of the CDR3 end, with the missing end drawn from the germline J gene. This rearrangement joins TRBV7-2 to TRBJ2-3, with D possibly TRBD1 on 5 matching bases. Germline values: CDR1 SGHTA, CDR2 FQGNSA. Trimming shortened V by 5 bases and J by 5 bases, and 11 bases separated the two germline ends. The CDR3 has 13 amino acids. CDR3 DNA, as far as it was read: TGTGCCAGCAGCCGTGGTAGGGGAGATACG. Translated: CASSRGRGDT. The full CDR3 is CASSRGRGDTQYF.

There are a few counts of this clone. The read stops 3 residues short of the end of the CDR3; the missing end is completed from the germline J gene. The V call is TRBV7-2, the J call TRBJ2-5; D ambiguous. This CDR3 region has 15 residues. Deletions cut 5 bases from V and 0 bases from J, with 13 bases between. CDR1 is SGHTA, CDR2 FQGNSA, per germline. CDR3 loop: CASSRVGRYQETQYF. CDR3 DNA (partial): TGTGCCAGCAGCCGAGTAGGCAGGTACCAAGAGACC.

About this clone itself: The read falls 3 residues short of the CDR3 end, and the missing part is taken from the germline J gene. The chain has TRBV19 and TRBJ2-2, with TRBD1 matching 11 bases. Germline assignment: CDR1 LNHDA and CDR2 SQIVND (reference sequence). The V segment lost 1 base and the J segment 4 bases; nucleotides outside the gene matches: 2. CDR3 length equals 16 residues. CDR3 sequence reads: CASSIGGQGGTGELFF. CDR3 DNA, as far as it was read: TGTGCCAGTAGTATAGGGGGACAGGGGGGCACCGGGGAG.

Concerning this clone: The read terminates 3 residues ahead of where the CDR3 ends, so the germline J gene completes it. The V gene is TRBV19, the J gene TRBJ2-6; 7 bases fit TRBD2. The CDR3 has 15 amino acids. The germline V gene encodes CDR1 LNHDA and CDR2 SQIVND (reference sequence). V lost 6 bases and J lost 1; bases outside the gene matches: 3. The part of the CDR3 DNA that was read is TGTGCCAGTAGCATCGGGGGGTCTGGGGCCAACGTC. The encoded protein is CASSIGGSGANV. The CDR3 reads in full as CASSIGGSGANVLTF.

Note on this clone: The read comes to an end 3 residues before the CDR3 does, leaving the germline J gene to fill in the end. The gene calls are TRBV5-6 and TRBJ2-1; 7 bases fit TRBD2. Losses at the gene ends were 0 bases for V and 4 bases for J; bases not matched to a gene: 4. CDR3 length equals 15 residues. In germline, CDR1 is SGHDT, CDR2 YYEEEE. Incomplete CDR3 DNA: TGTGCCAGCAGCTTGGAGGCGGGGGTTTACAATGAG. Translated: CASSLEAGVYNE. The entire CDR3 protein is CASSLEAGVYNEQFF.

Of note for this clone: The read is 3 residues too short to cover the CDR3 end, so that end is filled in from the germline J gene. The chain carries TRBV19 and TRBJ2-5, with 10 bases fitting TRBD2. Germline trimming cut 6 bases from V and 2 bases from J; bases unmatched to any gene: 6. Germline CDR1 is LNHDA and CDR2 is SQIVND (reference sequence). The CDR3 contains 15 residues. The sequenced part of the CDR3 DNA is TGTGCCAGTAGGGGACTGACTAGCGGGCAAGAGACC. Translated: CASRGLTSGQET. The complete CDR3 protein is CASRGLTSGQETQYF.

Concerning this clone: The CDR3 goes on 3 residues after the read ends, and that part is filled in from the germline J gene. The chain joins TRBV7-3 to TRBJ2-1, with D perhaps matching TRBD2 (5 bases). The germline CDR1 and CDR2 sequences are SGHTA and FQGTGA. Trimming took 0 bases from V and 0 from J, leaving 12 bases between them. The CDR3 length is 17 residues. Partial CDR3 DNA: TGTGCCAGCAGCTTAACTTGGCGGAGGAGCTCCTACAATGAG. The encoded protein is CASSLTWRRSSYNE. The full CDR3 protein reads CASSLTWRRSSYNEQFF.

For this clone: The CDR3 goes on 3 residues after the read ends, and that part is filled in from the germline J gene. V and J are TRBV19 and TRBJ1-2, with D perhaps matching TRBD1 (5 bases). The CDR3 has 12 amino acids. V dropped 10 bases and J dropped 7 bases, with 16 bases sitting between them. Germline CDR1 is LNHDA and CDR2 is SQIVND (reference sequence). The CDR3 DNA, read in part, is TGTGCCACCCAGATCTGGGGGGTTGGC. Protein product: CATQIWGVG. The whole CDR3 region reads CATQIWGVGYTF.

This clone has only a few counts. The sequenced fragment ends 3 residues before the CDR3 boundary, so the rest is inferred from the germline J gene. The rearrangement uses TRBV29-1 and TRBJ2-3; possible D gene TRBD2, 6 bases. This CDR3 is 16 amino acids long. Trimming stripped 6 bases from V and 0 bases from J, with 19 bases between. Germline-derived CDR1 and CDR2 are SQVTM and ANQGSEA. The CDR3 bases that were read are TGCAGCGTCGGGGGTCTCCGCGGGATCAGCACAGATACG. Translation: CSVGGLRGISTDT. The full-length CDR3 reads as CSVGGLRGISTDTQYF.

Concerning this clone itself: The read stops 3 residues short of the end of the CDR3; the missing end is completed from the germline J gene. The chain has TRBV2 and TRBJ2-7, with D hard to call. The length of the CDR3 is 12 residues. The V gene lost 4 bases and the J gene lost 4 bases, with 8 bases spanning the gap. Germline CDR1 and CDR2: SNHLY and FYNNEI. The CDR3 spells CASSAQVYEQYF. CDR3 DNA, as far as it was read: TGTGCCAGCAGTGCCCAGGTTTACGAG.

In the case of this clone: The sequenced fragment ends 3 residues before the CDR3 boundary, so the rest is inferred from the germline J gene. This chain connects TRBV18 to TRBJ1-1; no reliable D call. Trimming removed 8 bases at V and 6 bases at J, with 10 bases between. Per germline, CDR1 KGHSH and CDR2 LQKENI. The CDR3 runs to 11 residues. Partial CDR3 DNA: TGTGCCAGCATCGAGGTCGCTGAA. Protein product: CASIEVAE. The whole CDR3 reads CASIEVAEAFF.

About this clone: The CDR3 end falls 3 residues outside the read, so it is completed with the germline J gene. J is TRBJ1-5 and V is TRBV7-9, with D perhaps matching TRBD1 (5 bases). Trimming shortened V by 1 base and J by 5 bases, and 9 bases separated the two germline ends. The CDR3 runs 14 residues. The germline V gene has CDR1 SEHNR and CDR2 FQNEAQ (reference sequence). The CDR3 region is CASSLVGGDQPQHF. The CDR3 DNA, read in part, is TGTGCCAGCAGCTTAGTTGGAGGGGATCAGCCC.

A word on this clone: The read ends 3 residues before the CDR3 terminus; that terminus is restored from the germline J gene. This chain joins TRBV7-9 and TRBJ1-1; TRBD1 matches 8 bases. The CDR3 spans 15 residues. V trimming: 5 bases; J trimming: 1 base; junction bases outside the gene matches: 6. Germline V gene lookup returns CDR1 SEHNR and CDR2 FQNEAQ (reference sequence). The CDR3 spells CASSPGQGPNTEAFF. CDR3 DNA, as far as it was read: TGTGCCAGCAGCCCCGGACAGGGACCGAACACTGAA.

This clone was detected a few times. The sequence runs out 3 residues before the end of the CDR3; the remainder is reconstructed from the germline J gene. The chain couples TRBV7-9 to TRBJ2-7, with 7 positions matching TRBD1. CDR1 SEHNR and CDR2 FQNEAQ come from the germline V gene (reference sequence). With 4 bases clipped from V and 3 bases from J, the junction kept 3 bases outside the gene matches. This CDR3 is built from 13 residues. CDR3: CASSSGQNYEQYF. The part of the CDR3 DNA that was read is TGTGCCAGCAGCTCGGGACAGAACTACGAG.

Comment on this clone: The read ends 3 residues before the CDR3 terminus; that terminus is restored from the germline J gene. The chain couples TRBV7-6 to TRBJ2-1, with 7 bases matching TRBD2. Germline V gene sequence: CDR1 SGHVS, CDR2 FNYEAQ. The ends lost 5 bases at V and 3 bases at J; junction bases unmatched: 10. The CDR3 covers 16 residues. The CDR3 sequence is CASSVLAVNYYNEQFF. Incomplete CDR3 DNA: TGTGCCAGCAGCGTGCTAGCGGTTAATTACTACAATGAG.

This clone appeared a few times. The DNA ends 3 residues before the CDR3 does, and the rest of the CDR3 is filled in from the germline J gene. This rearrangement joins TRBV29-1 to TRBJ2-7; 8 bases are shared with TRBD2. The germline gives CDR1 SQVTM, CDR2 ANQGSEA. Trimming took 3 bases from V and 6 from J; bases not matched to a gene: 10. This CDR3 has 14 amino acids. The sequenced part of the CDR3 DNA is TGCAGCGTTGACCCGGGGGGGAGAGGGCTCGAG. Its protein is CSVDPGGRGLE. From start to end, the CDR3 is CSVDPGGRGLEQYF.

This clone was seen a few times. The read stops 3 residues short of the end of the CDR3; the missing end is completed from the germline J gene. The V call is TRBV7-6, the J call TRBJ1-2; TRBD1 is a possible D gene (6 bases). This CDR3 contains 14 residues. CDR1 is SGHVS and CDR2 is FNYEAQ in the germline V gene. Trimming removed 2 bases at V and 7 bases at J, with 14 bases between. CDR3 loop: CASSLLAGATGYTF. The part of the CDR3 DNA that was read is TGTGCCAGCAGCTTATTGGCAGGGGCGACTGGC.

This clone has just a few counts. Read data end 3 residues before the CDR3 end; the end is taken from the germline J gene. The chain links TRBV18 to TRBJ2-5, with 7 bases that match TRBD2. The junction had 3 bases not matched to a gene; V was cut back by 0 bases and J by 2 bases. Germline assignment: CDR1 KGHSH and CDR2 LQKENI. The length of the CDR3 is 15 residues. The sequenced CDR3 bases are TGTGCCAGCTCACCACCGTGGGGGGGGCAAGAGACC. This translates into CASSPPWGGQET. The whole CDR3 sequence is CASSPPWGGQETQYF.

This clone has just a few counts. The read comes to an end 3 residues before the CDR3 does, leaving the germline J gene to fill in the end. The chain couples TRBV7-9 to TRBJ1-1; D is unclear. V lost 5 bases to trimming and J lost 3 bases, with 13 bases between them. Germline V CDR1 and CDR2: SEHNR, FQNEAQ (reference sequence). This CDR3 has 14 amino acids. CDR3 DNA, as far as it was read: TGTGCCAGCAGCCAGCCCCCCCAGGACACTGAA. Its protein product is CASSQPPQDTE. The full CDR3 protein is CASSQPPQDTEAFF.

This clone was detected a few times. The read gets to within 3 residues of the CDR3 end, and the germline J gene fills in the rest. The chain has TRBV2 and TRBJ2-7; 8 bases align to TRBD1. V shed 6 bases and J 0 bases; nucleotides not matched to a gene: 4. This CDR3 has 14 residues. Germline V gives CDR1 SNHLY, CDR2 FYNNEI. CDR3 bases read: TGTGCCAGCAGCTGGGGGACAGGCTCCTACGAG. Its translation: CASSWGTGSYE. The complete CDR3 protein is CASSWGTGSYEQYF.

Only a few counts were recorded for this clone. The sequence runs out 3 residues before the end of the CDR3; the remainder is reconstructed from the germline J gene. The gene calls are TRBV7-2 and TRBJ2-3; the match to TRBD2 covers 14 bases. CDR1 is SGHTA and CDR2 is FQGNSA in the germline V gene. This CDR3 comprises 18 residues. V trimming: 0 bases; J trimming: 1 base; junction bases outside the gene matches: 3. CDR3 protein: CASSLAGLAGGGTDTQYF. Incomplete CDR3 DNA: TGTGCCAGCAGCTTAGCAGGACTAGCGGGAGGCGGCACAGATACG.

This clone was seen a handful of times. The read ends 3 residues before the CDR3 terminus; that terminus is restored from the germline J gene. The chain joins TRBV7-2 to TRBJ2-1, with D unresolved. Deletions cut 3 bases from V and 8 bases from J, with 11 bases between. The CDR3 runs to 13 residues. CDR1 SGHTA and CDR2 FQGNSA come from the germline V gene. The DNA read from the CDR3 is TGTGCCAGCAGCTTTTTAGGGTTCGATGAG. Translating gives CASSFLGFDE. The whole CDR3 region reads CASSFLGFDEQFF.

On this clone itself: The read comes to an end 3 residues before the CDR3 does, leaving the germline J gene to fill in the end. The rearrangement uses TRBV18 and TRBJ1-4; a possible D gene is TRBD1 (5 bases). CDR1 is KGHSH and CDR2 is LQKENI in the germline V gene. The germline V and J ends were trimmed by 4 bases and 1 base, with 7 bases remaining between them. The CDR3 is 14 residues long. Incomplete CDR3 DNA: TGTGCCAGCTCACTGGACATAACTAATGAAAAA. Translating it yields CASSLDITNEK. The whole CDR3 protein is CASSLDITNEKLFF.

This clone turned up a few times. From the germline J gene comes the end of the CDR3, since the read stops 3 residues before it. This chain joins TRBV7-3 and TRBJ2-1; TRBD2 agrees at 8 bases. CDR1 is SGHTA, CDR2 FQGTGA, per germline. CDR3 length: 18 amino acids. The V segment lost 1 base and the J segment 7 bases; nucleotides outside the gene matches: 15. This chain's CDR3 is CASSLRGSIRGRMNEQFF. The DNA read from the CDR3 is TGTGCCAGCAGCTTAAGGGGATCAATTCGCGGGAGGATGAATGAG.

As for this clone: The sequenced fragment ends 3 residues before the CDR3 boundary, so the rest is inferred from the germline J gene. V gene TRBV7-9 combines with J gene TRBJ1-5, with a weak D call TRBD1 (6 bases). Trimming left V 8 bases short and J 3 bases short, with 17 bases between. Germline CDR1 reads SEHNR; CDR2 reads FQNEAQ (reference sequence). The CDR3 consists of 15 residues. The CDR3 sequence: CASGRGEGNNQPQHF. The CDR3 bases that were read are TGTGCCAGCGGCAGGGGTGAGGGCAACAATCAGCCC.

This clone was seen more than once but under ten times. The sequenced fragment ends 3 residues before the CDR3 boundary, so the rest is inferred from the germline J gene. This sequence joins TRBV29-1 and TRBJ2-5, with 12 bases matching TRBD2. V was clipped by 3 bases and J by 5 bases; unmatched bases: 16. This CDR3 contains 18 residues. Germline V gene data show CDR1 as SQVTM and CDR2 as ANQGSEA. The CDR3 DNA, read in part, is TGCAGCGTTGAGACGAGAGGCCCGACTAGCGGGAGTTTGGAGACC. It specifies CSVETRGPTSGSLET. The whole CDR3 region reads CSVETRGPTSGSLETQYF.

A remark on this clone: The read ends 3 residues before the CDR3 terminus; that terminus is restored from the germline J gene. This chain links TRBV19 with TRBJ2-7; TRBD2 is a possible D gene (6 bases). The ends were cut back, 5 bases at V and 4 bases at J, with 15 bases in the middle. This CDR3 is 14 amino acids long. The V gene's germline CDR1 is LNHDA and CDR2 SQIVND (reference sequence). The covered CDR3 bases are TGTGCCAGTAGTTTGGGACTGGGGATTTACGAG. Its translation is CASSLGLGIYE. In full, the CDR3 is CASSLGLGIYEQYF.